This TCR beta chain was observed in a study of cytomegalovirus exposure and HLA in healthy donors. PCR primers comprised 60 Vbeta and 13 Jbeta primers. TCRdb's table, derived via immunoSEQ multiplex PCR, lists solely in-frame clones and lacks some. The sample holds around 150,000 clones, 68% seen once. In its sample, this clone was seen once. V lost 6 bases to trimming and J lost 1 base, with 10 bases between them. This CDR3 region has 12 residues. Germline V gene data show CDR1 as SQVTM and CDR2 as ANQGSEA. This rearrangement joins TRBV29-1 to TRBJ2-7; D remains ambiguous. Input material: PBMCs. The receptor's source is a middle-aged woman in good health and CMV-seropositive. CDR3 nucleotides: TGCAGCGTACAAGATGGTTCCTACGAGCAGTACTTC. The encoded protein is CSVQDGSYEQYF.